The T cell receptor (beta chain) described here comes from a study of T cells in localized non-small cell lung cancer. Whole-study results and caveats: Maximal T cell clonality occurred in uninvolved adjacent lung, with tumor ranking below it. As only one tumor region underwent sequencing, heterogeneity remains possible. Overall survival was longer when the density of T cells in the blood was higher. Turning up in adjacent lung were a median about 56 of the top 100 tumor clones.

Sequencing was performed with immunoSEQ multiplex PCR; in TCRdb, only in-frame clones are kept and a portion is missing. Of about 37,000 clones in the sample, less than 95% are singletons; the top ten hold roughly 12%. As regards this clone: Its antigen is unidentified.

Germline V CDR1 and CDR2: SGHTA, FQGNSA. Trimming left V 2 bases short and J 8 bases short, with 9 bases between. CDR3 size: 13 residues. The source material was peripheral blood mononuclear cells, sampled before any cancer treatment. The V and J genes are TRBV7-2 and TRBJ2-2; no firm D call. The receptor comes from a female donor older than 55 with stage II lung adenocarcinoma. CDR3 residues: CASSLTSEGELFF. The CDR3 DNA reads TGTGCCAGCAGCTTAACCTCCGAAGGGGAGCTGTTTTTT.